This paragraph reports one T cell receptor beta chain. Its specificity is unknown. Germline loops: CDR1 GTSNPN, CDR2 SVGIG (reference sequence). The CDR3 is 13 amino acids. Trimming removed 2 bases from V and 7 bases from J, with 15 bases in between. Produced via immunoSEQ multiplex PCR; TCRdb's table is partial and in-frame only. This sample has about 73,000 clones, with about 91% found just once. The source of the sample is a study of OX40 agonist ivuxolimab in advanced cancers. On the study more broadly: It was ivuxolimab, an agonistic anti-OX40 (CD134) antibody, that patients were treated with. Partial responses, seen in three patients, involved one hepatocellular carcinoma and two cutaneous melanomas. Whole-study results and caveats: Antigen specificity was not determined for the expanded peripheral T cells. Among some nonresponders, normalized T-cell clonal expansion was also low.

This specimen was CD4+ or CD8+ T cells sorted from blood, taken in a trial of the OX40 agonist ivuxolimab. The chain employs TRBV30 and TRBJ2-7, with D perhaps matching TRBD2 (6 bases). The clonotype comes from an adult with an advanced solid tumor such as melanoma, head and neck, liver or kidney cancer. CDR3 protein: CAWSPRPRGEQYF. In DNA, the CDR3 is TGTGCCTGGAGTCCAAGACCCCGGGGGGAGCAGTACTTC.